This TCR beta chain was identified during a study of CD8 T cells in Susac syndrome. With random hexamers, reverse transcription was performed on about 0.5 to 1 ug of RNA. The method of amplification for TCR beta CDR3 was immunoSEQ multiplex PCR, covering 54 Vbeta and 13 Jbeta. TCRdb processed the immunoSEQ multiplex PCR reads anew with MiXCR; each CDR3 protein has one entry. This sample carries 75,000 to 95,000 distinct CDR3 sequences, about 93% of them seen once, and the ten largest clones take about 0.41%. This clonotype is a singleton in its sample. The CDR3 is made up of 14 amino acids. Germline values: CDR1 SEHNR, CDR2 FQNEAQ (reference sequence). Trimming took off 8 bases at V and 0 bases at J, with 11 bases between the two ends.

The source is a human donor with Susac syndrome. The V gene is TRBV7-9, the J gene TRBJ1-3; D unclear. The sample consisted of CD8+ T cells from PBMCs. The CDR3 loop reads CASLPGHSGNTIYF. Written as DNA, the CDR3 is TGTGCCAGCCTACCCGGGCACTCTGGAAACACCATATATTTT.